Listed below are T cell receptor beta chains from one sample, sequenced in a study of tumor-infiltrating lymphocytes in primary liver carcinoma. TCRdb analysed the multiplex PCR reads with MiXCR anew, one entry per CDR3 protein. The table shows fewer than 350,000 distinct CDR3 sequences, with 65% occurring only once. The specimen was peripheral blood. These receptors came from a man aged 40-55 years with primary liver carcinoma and hepatitis B virus infection. The CDR3 runs from the conserved cysteine through the conserved F or W. D genes are given only for firm matches. Not all rows give a size; the values are once, few, many and, for expanded clones, a class.

d_gene,v_gene,abundance,j_gene,CDR3aa,CDR3nt
TRBD2,TRBV7-9,few,TRBJ2-2,CASSLANRRRGDTGELFF,TGTGCCAGCAGCTTAGCGAACCGTCGGCGGGGGGACACCGGGGAGCTGTTTTTT
NA,TRBV7-8,NA,TRBJ2-1,CASSLGVGAYKEQFF,TGTGCCAGCAGCTTAGGGGTGGGAGCCTACAAAGAGCAGTTCTTC
NA,TRBV4-2,many,TRBJ1-1,CASSQGSSGDTEAFF,TGTGCCAGCAGCCAAGGGTCATCAGGGGACACTGAAGCTTTCTTT
TRBD2,TRBV11-3,NA,TRBJ2-1,CTSSFKAGGPRQFF,TGTACCAGCAGCTTCAAGGCGGGAGGGCCACGGCAGTTCTTC
NA,TRBV6-2/TRBV6-3,few,TRBJ2-5,CASSPGGLAAMLGTQYF,TGTGCCAGCAGCCCAGGGGGGCTAGCGGCAATGTTGGGGACCCAGTACTTC
TRBD2,TRBV28,NA,TRBJ2-5,CASSTYLAGEGETQYF,TGTGCCAGCAGCACTTACCTAGCGGGAGAGGGGGAGACCCAGTACTTC
NA,TRBV11-2,NA,TRBJ1-1,CASSLAGVNYTEAFF,TGTGCCAGCAGTTTAGCAGGTGTAAACTACACTGAAGCTTTCTTT
NA,TRBV11-3,once,TRBJ1-1,CASSRTEGTETFF,TGTGCCAGCAGCCGCACGGAGGGCACTGAGACTTTCTTT
NA,TRBV12-3/TRBV12-4,many,TRBJ2-7,CASSLVSEQYF,TGTGCCAGCAGCCTGGTTTCTGAGCAGTACTTC
NA,TRBV6-5,many,TRBJ1-2,CASSYSGEARGRGYTF,TGTGCCAGCAGTTACTCAGGGGAGGCCCGAGGCCGGGGCTACACCTTC
TRBD2,TRBV29-1,many,TRBJ2-7,CSVETSGPYEQYF,TGCAGCGTTGAAACTAGCGGACCCTACGAGCAGTACTTC
TRBD1,TRBV12-3/TRBV12-4,NA,TRBJ2-3,CASSPETGVGTETLYF,TGTGCCAGCAGTCCCGAGACAGGGGTGGGCACAGAAACGCTGTATTTC
TRBD2,TRBV28,NA,TRBJ2-1,CASTSGLAGRNEQFF,TGTGCCAGCACCTCGGGACTAGCGGGAAGGAATGAGCAGTTCTTC
TRBD2,TRBV7-9,few,TRBJ2-1,CASSFHPGLVHNEQFF,TGTGCCAGCAGCTTCCATCCGGGACTAGTCCACAATGAGCAGTTCTTC
NA,TRBV11-1,NA,TRBJ2-3,CASSLETNADRQYF,TGTGCCAGCAGCTTGGAAACGAATGCAGATAGGCAGTATTTT
TRBD1,TRBV7-9,many,TRBJ1-6,CASTPRGGQGNSPLHF,TGTGCCAGCACCCCCCGGGGTGGACAGGGGAATTCACCCCTCCACTTT
TRBD2,TRBV4-1,many,TRBJ2-7,CASSQAPGGYEQYF,TGCGCCAGCAGCCAAGCCCCGGGGGGCTACGAGCAGTACTTC
NA,TRBV4-1,NA,TRBJ2-2,CASSPTVGAVDTGELFF,TGCGCCAGCAGCCCTACCGTGGGAGCGGTAGACACCGGGGAGCTGTTTTTT
NA,TRBV30,NA,TRBJ2-7,CAWKTDYEQYF,TGTGCCTGGAAGACTGACTACGAGCAGTACTTC
NA,TRBV6-5,once,TRBJ2-7,CATSSGREQYF,TGTGCCACCAGTTCGGGTCGCGAGCAATACTTC
TRBD1,TRBV28,many,TRBJ1-4,CASSSTGTGGLNEKLFF,TGTGCCAGCAGTAGTACCGGGACAGGGGGCCTTAATGAAAAACTGTTTTTT
NA,TRBV6-5,many,TRBJ2-2,CASSRSGVTGELFF,TGTGCCAGCAGCCGTAGCGGAGTCACCGGGGAGCTGTTTTTT
NA,TRBV28,NA,TRBJ2-2,CATQGAGNTGELFF,TGTGCCACCCAAGGGGCAGGGAACACCGGGGAGCTGTTTTTT
NA,TRBV30,NA,TRBJ1-5,CAWSVDQTGNQPQHF,TGTGCCTGGAGTGTAGATCAGACTGGCAATCAGCCCCAGCATTTT
NA,TRBV6-6,NA,TRBJ2-3,CASSYGLAGDTDTQYF,TGTGCCAGCAGTTACGGGCTGGCGGGTGACACAGATACGCAGTATTTT
NA,TRBV29-1,many,TRBJ1-2,CSAIIQGLYGYTF,TGCAGCGCCATAATACAGGGCCTCTATGGCTACACCTTC
NA,TRBV4-1,NA,TRBJ2-4,CTSSPVLQKGSIQYF,TGCACCAGCAGCCCAGTCTTACAGAAAGGAAGCATTCAGTACTTC
TRBD2,TRBV6-6,few,TRBJ2-7,CASSYPEGGVGEQYF,TGTGCCAGCAGTTACCCCGAGGGAGGGGTTGGCGAGCAGTACTTC
NA,TRBV28,NA,TRBJ2-7,CASSRHPGGFFHF,TGTGCCAGCTCGAGGCATCCCGGAGGCTTTTTTCACTTC
NA,TRBV6-6,NA,TRBJ2-1,CVSSSRPNEQFF,TGTGTCAGCAGTTCCAGGCCCAATGAGCAGTTCTTC
NA,TRBV11-1,NA,TRBJ2-7,CGSSLEGLYEQYF,TGTGGTAGCAGCTTAGAAGGTCTCTACGAGCAGTACTTC
NA,TRBV5-1,NA,TRBJ1-1,CASSLLGSGPEAFF,TGCGCCAGCAGCTTGTTAGGGTCCGGACCTGAAGCTTTCTTT
NA,TRBV29-1,many,TRBJ2-5,CSVEDPSVQETQYF,TGCAGCGTTGAAGATCCCTCAGTTCAAGAGACCCAGTACTTC
NA,TRBV12-3/TRBV12-4,NA,TRBJ2-2,CASSIGPGGLFF,TGTGCCAGCAGTATCGGTCCCGGGGGGCTGTTTTTT
TRBD1,TRBV6-5,NA,TRBJ1-6,CASSTGTGKFSPLHF,TGTGCCAGCAGTACCGGGACAGGGAAATTCTCACCCCTCCACTTT
NA,TRBV29-1,once,TRBJ2-2,CSVSGQNTGGLFF,TGCAGCGTATCGGGTCAGAACACCGGGGGGCTGTTTTTT
NA,TRBV10-2,NA,TRBJ2-3,CASSEQLTDTQYF,TGCGCCAGCAGTGAACAGCTCACAGATACGCAGTATTTT